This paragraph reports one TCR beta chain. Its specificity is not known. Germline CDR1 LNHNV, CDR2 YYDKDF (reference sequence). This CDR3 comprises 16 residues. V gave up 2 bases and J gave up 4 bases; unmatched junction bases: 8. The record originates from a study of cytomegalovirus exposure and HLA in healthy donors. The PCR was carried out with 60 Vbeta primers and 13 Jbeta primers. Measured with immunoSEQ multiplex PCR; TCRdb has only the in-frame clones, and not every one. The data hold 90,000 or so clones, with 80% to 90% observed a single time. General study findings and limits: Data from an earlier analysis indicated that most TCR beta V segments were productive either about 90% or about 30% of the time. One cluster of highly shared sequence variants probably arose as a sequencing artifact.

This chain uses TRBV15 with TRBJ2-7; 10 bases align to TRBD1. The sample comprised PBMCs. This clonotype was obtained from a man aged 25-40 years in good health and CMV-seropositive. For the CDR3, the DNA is TGTGCCACCAGCAGATTCCGGGACAGGGGTTCATACGAGCAGTACTTC. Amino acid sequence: CATSRFRDRGSYEQYF.